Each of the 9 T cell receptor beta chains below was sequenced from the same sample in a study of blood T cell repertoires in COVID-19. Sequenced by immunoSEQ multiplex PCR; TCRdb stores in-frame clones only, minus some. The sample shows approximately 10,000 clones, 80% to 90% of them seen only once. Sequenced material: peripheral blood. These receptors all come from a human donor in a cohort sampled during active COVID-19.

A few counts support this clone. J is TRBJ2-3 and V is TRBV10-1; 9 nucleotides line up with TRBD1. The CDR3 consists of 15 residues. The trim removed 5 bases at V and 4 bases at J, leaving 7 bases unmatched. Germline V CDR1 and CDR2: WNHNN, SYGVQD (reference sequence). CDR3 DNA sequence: TGCGCCAGCAGTCAATTCGGGACAGGGCCAGATACGCAGTATTTT. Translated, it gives CASSQFGTGPDTQYF.

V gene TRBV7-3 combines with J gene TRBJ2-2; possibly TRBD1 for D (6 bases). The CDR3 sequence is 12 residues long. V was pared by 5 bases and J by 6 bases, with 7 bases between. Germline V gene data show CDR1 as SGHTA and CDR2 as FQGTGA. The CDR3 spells CASSPGAGELFF. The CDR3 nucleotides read TGTGCCAGCAGCCCAGGGGCCGGGGAGCTGTTTTTT.

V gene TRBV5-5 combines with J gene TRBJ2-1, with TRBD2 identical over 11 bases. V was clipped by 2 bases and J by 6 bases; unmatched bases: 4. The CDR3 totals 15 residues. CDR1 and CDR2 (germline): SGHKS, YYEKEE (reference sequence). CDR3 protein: CASSLPGLAGNEQFF. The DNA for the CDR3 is TGTGCCAGCAGCTTACCCGGACTAGCGGGCAATGAGCAGTTCTTC. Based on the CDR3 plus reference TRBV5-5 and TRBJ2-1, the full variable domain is DAGVTQSPTHLIKTRGQQVTLRCSPISGHKSVSWYQQVLGQGPQFIFQYYEKEERGRGNFPDRFSARQFPNYSSELNVNALLLGDSALYLCASSLPGLAGNEQFFGPGTRLTVL.

DNA of the CDR3: TGTGCCAGCAGCATCAACTACGAGCAGTACTTC. Protein: CASSINYEQYF. The genes are TRBV3-1 (or the pseudogene TRBV3-2) and TRBJ2-7; D is undetermined. The V end was cut by 5 bases, the J end by 3 bases, with 5 bases between. From germline, CDR1 is LGHDT and CDR2 YNNKEL (reference sequence). The CDR3 covers 11 residues.

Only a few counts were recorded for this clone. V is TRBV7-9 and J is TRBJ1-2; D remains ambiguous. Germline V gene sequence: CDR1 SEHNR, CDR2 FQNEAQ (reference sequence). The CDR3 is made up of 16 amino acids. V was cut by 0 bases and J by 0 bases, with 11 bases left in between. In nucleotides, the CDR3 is TGTGCCAGCAGCTTAGCTGGGAGTCTCTCTAACTATGGCTACACCTTC. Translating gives CASSLAGSLSNYGYTF.

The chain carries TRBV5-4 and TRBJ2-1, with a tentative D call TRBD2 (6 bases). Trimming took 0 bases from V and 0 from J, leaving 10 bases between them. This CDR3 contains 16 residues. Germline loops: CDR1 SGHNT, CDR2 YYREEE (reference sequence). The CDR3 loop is CASSLDMGGSYNEQFF. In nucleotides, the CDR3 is TGTGCCAGCAGCTTGGACATGGGAGGCTCCTACAATGAGCAGTTCTTC.

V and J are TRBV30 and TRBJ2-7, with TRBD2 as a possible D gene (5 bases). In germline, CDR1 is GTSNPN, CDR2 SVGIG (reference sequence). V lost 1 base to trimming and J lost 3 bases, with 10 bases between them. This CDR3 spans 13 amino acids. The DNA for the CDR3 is TGTGCCTGGAGTGACGGGGATTACTACGAGCAGTACTTC. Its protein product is CAWSDGDYYEQYF.

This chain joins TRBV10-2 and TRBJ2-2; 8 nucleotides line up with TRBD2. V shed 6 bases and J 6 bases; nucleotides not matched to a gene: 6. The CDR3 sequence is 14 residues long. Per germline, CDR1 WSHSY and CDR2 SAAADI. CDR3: CASSRSGSSGELFF. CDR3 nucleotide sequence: TGCGCCAGCAGCCGGAGCGGGAGTTCCGGGGAGCTGTTTTTT.

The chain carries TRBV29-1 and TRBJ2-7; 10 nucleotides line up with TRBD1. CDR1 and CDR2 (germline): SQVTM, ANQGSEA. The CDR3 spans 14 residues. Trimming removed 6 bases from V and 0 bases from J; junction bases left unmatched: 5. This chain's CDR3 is CSVTRDRGSYEQYF. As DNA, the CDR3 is TGCAGCGTGACCCGGGACAGGGGCTCCTACGAGCAGTACTTC.